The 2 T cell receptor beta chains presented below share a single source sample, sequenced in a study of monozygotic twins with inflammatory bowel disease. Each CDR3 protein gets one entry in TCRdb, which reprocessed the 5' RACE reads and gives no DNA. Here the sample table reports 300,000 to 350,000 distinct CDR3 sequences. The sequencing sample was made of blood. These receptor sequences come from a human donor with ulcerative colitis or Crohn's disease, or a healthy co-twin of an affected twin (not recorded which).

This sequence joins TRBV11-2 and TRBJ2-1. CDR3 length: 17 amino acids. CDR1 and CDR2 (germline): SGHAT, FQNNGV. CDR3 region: CASSLPLSSSSYNKQFF.

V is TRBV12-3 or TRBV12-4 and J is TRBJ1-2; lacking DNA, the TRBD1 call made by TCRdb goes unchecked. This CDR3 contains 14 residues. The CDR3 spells CASSAPYRGHGYTF.